The 13 T cell receptor beta chains in this list originate from one sample, sequenced in a study of shared clonotypes between healthy human individuals. Produced via immunoSEQ multiplex PCR; TCRdb's table is partial and in-frame only. The data contain about 2.3 million clones, over 85% of them singletons. Source material: naive CD4+ T cells from PBMCs. This sample's subset: CD45RA+ positively selected. These TCRs come from a man aged 18 to 29 in good health. Some clones in this sample may be carry-over from other donors' samples.

The chain links TRBV21-1 to TRBJ1-1. TRBV21-1 is a documented pseudogene. This CDR3 has 13 amino acids. The CDR3 bases are TGTGCCAGCAAAAGGGAACTTTACACTGAAGCTTTCTTT. Its translation is CASKRELYTEAFF.

V gene TRBV18 combines with J gene TRBJ1-5; D gene uncertain. Germline-derived CDR1 and CDR2 are KGHSH and LQKENI. The V end was cut by 3 bases, the J end by 3 bases, with 12 bases between. This CDR3 has 15 residues. The CDR3 is CASSPGSQYNQPQHF. The CDR3 DNA reads TGTGCCAGCTCACCGGGCAGCCAGTACAATCAGCCCCAGCATTTT.

V is TRBV28 and J is TRBJ2-1; maybe TRBD2 (5 bases). CDR1 and CDR2 (germline): MDHEN, SYDVKM. V lost 8 bases, J lost 5 bases, and 19 bases lay in between. The CDR3 consists of 15 residues. CDR3 in amino acids: CASGLMREWNNEQFF. In DNA form, the CDR3 reads TGTGCCAGCGGGCTGATGAGGGAGTGGAACAATGAGCAGTTCTTC.

The gene calls are TRBV18 and TRBJ2-2; TRBD2 might be the D (6 bases). V shed 3 bases and J shed 8 bases, with 10 bases lying between them. The CDR3 length is 13 residues. Germline V gives CDR1 KGHSH, CDR2 LQKENI. The CDR3 nucleotides are TGTGCCAGCTCACCGGGGACTTCGGGGGAGCTGTTTTTT. Translated: CASSPGTSGELFF.

This clone was seen only once. The same CDR3 also results from other DNA sequences found in this sample. V usage is TRBV6-6 and J usage is TRBJ1-5; D uncertain. Germline-derived CDR1 and CDR2 are MNHNY and SVGAGI (reference sequence). This CDR3 is built from 14 residues. V lost 2 bases and J lost 1, with 6 bases in between. The CDR3 sequence: CASSYVQSNQPQHF. The DNA for the CDR3 is TGTGCCAGCAGTTACGTCCAGAGCAATCAGCCCCAGCATTTT.

This clone was found once. The V call is TRBV28, the J call TRBJ2-3, with D perhaps matching TRBD2 (7 bases). Germline V gene data show CDR1 as MDHEN and CDR2 as SYDVKM. Trimming shortened V by 5 bases and J by 2 bases, and 14 bases separated the two germline ends. This CDR3 has 15 amino acids. For the CDR3, the DNA is TGTGCCAGCAGTGGGGGGGCAGGGACCACAGATACGCAGTATTTT. The encoded protein is CASSGGAGTTDTQYF.

This clone was detected once. One junction end disagrees with the germline gene, perhaps due to a read error. The rearrangement links TRBV11-1 to TRBJ2-7, with 10 bases matching TRBD2. The germline CDR1 and CDR2 sequences are SGHAT and FQDESV (reference sequence). This CDR3 has 15 residues. This chain's CDR3 is CASSLATSGDYEQYF. Here the CDR3 DNA reads TGTGCCAGCAGTTTAGCAACTAGCGGGGACTACGAGCAGTACTTC.

About this clone itself: The same CDR3 can be traced to other DNA sequences in this sample. The rearrangement joins TRBV29-1 to TRBJ2-7, with TRBD1 identical over 12 bases. The V gene end was trimmed by 7 bases and the J gene end by 4 bases; junction bases not matched to a gene: 2. Germline assignment: CDR1 SQVTM and CDR2 ANQGSEA. The CDR3 has 12 amino acids. As DNA, the CDR3 is TGCAGCGCGGGACAGGGGGCGTACGAGCAGTACTTC. Translated: CSAGQGAYEQYF.

The chain is built from TRBV6-6 and TRBJ2-5; 7 nucleotides align to TRBD1. V lost 0 bases, J lost 4 bases, and 5 bases stayed unmatched. The length of the CDR3 is 15 residues. CDR1 MNHNY and CDR2 SVGAGI come from the germline V gene (reference sequence). This CDR3 is CASSYSGRDRETQYF. CDR3 DNA: TGTGCCAGCAGTTACTCTGGACGGGACAGAGAGACCCAGTACTTC.

Concerning this clone: This sample includes further DNA sequences coding for the same CDR3. V is TRBV27 and J is TRBJ1-5; D gene ambiguous. The CDR3 covers 13 residues. The germline gives CDR1 MNHEY, CDR2 SMNVEV (reference sequence). Trimming removed 5 bases from V and 4 bases from J, with 9 bases in between. CDR3: CASSPDRNQPQHF. CDR3 coding DNA: TGTGCCAGCAGTCCGGACCGGAATCAGCCCCAGCATTTT.

The chain has TRBV6-5 and TRBJ1-6; D perhaps matches TRBD1 (6 bases). The V end lost 0 bases, the J end lost 8 bases, and 14 bases lay between the germline ends. The germline V gene encodes CDR1 MNHEY and CDR2 SVGAGI. The CDR3 is 16 residues long. As DNA, the CDR3 is TGTGCCAGCAGTTACTCCGGGGGCAGGGGTGATTCACCCCTCCACTTT. It yields the protein CASSYSGGRGDSPLHF.

The gene calls are TRBV30 and TRBJ2-1; 8 bases agree with TRBD2. The CDR3 sequence is 15 residues long. The germline gives CDR1 GTSNPN, CDR2 SVGIG (reference sequence). The J segment lost 4 bases and the V segment lost 5 bases, leaving 10 bases of the junction unmatched. CDR3 in DNA: TGTGCCTGGTCGAAAGGGCTAGCGGGTTACAATGAGCAGTTCTTC. This encodes CAWSKGLAGYNEQFF.

This rearrangement joins TRBV5-4 to TRBJ2-7; 10 nucleotides agree with TRBD2. The germline CDR1 and CDR2 sequences are SGHNT and YYREEE (reference sequence). The CDR3 has 16 amino acids. The V and J ends lost 3 bases and 3 bases, in that order; junction bases with no gene match: 9. Written as DNA, the CDR3 is TGTGCCAGCAGCTGGGGGCCTAGCGGGAGAATCTACGAGCAGTACTTC. This codes for CASSWGPSGRIYEQYF.